The 19 T cell receptor beta chains given below trace back to one sample, sequenced in a study of blood T cell repertoires in COVID-19. Assay used: immunoSEQ multiplex PCR; TCRdb lists only in-frame clones, some missing. The table has 200,000 to 300,000 clones, around 89% seen once; the top ten hold 8.8%. Sequencing used PBMCs or T cells enriched from blood (not recorded which). The receptors stem from a middle-aged man who had recovered from COVID-19.

This clone was seen just once. The chain employs TRBV5-1 and TRBJ2-1, with 13 bases matching TRBD2. Germline CDR1 is SGHRS and CDR2 is YFSETQ. The CDR3 is 16 amino acids. V trimming: 3 bases; J trimming: 0 bases; junction bases outside the gene matches: 0. The CDR3 coding sequence is TGCGCCAGCAGCTGGACTAGCGGGAGCTCCTACAATGAGCAGTTCTTC. Its translation: CASSWTSGSSYNEQFF.

The table lists this clone with a count of one. The CDR3 sequence: CASSQTGGYQETQYF. DNA for the CDR3: TGTGCCAGCAGTCAGACAGGGGGCTACCAAGAGACCCAGTACTTC. V is TRBV28 and J is TRBJ2-5, with 10 bases matching TRBD1. V dropped 5 bases and J dropped 0; count of bases not matched to a gene: 3. The CDR3 consists of 15 residues. The V gene's germline CDR1 is MDHEN and CDR2 SYDVKM.

The rearrangement uses TRBV7-9 and TRBJ1-2; weak D call: TRBD1 (6 bases). Per germline, CDR1 SEHNR and CDR2 FQNEAQ (reference sequence). CDR3 length: 14 residues. V dropped 0 bases and J dropped 4 bases, with 9 bases sitting between them. CDR3 nucleotides: TGTGCCAGCAGCTTAGCGGGACAACTCTATGGCTACACCTTC. It specifies CASSLAGQLYGYTF.

The chain combines TRBV7-9 with TRBJ2-1; the match to TRBD2 covers 11 bases. The V gene end was trimmed by 4 bases and the J gene end by 2 bases; junction bases not matched to a gene: 13. The CDR3 runs to 19 residues. Germline V gives CDR1 SEHNR, CDR2 FQNEAQ (reference sequence). The CDR3 DNA reads as TGTGCCAGCAGCTCCCAAGGGATACTAGCGGGAGTTACCTACAATGAGCAGTTCTTC. It yields the protein CASSSQGILAGVTYNEQFF. The full variable domain, with the rest looked up from reference TRBV7-9 and TRBJ2-1, is DTGVSQNPRHKITKRGQNVTFRCDPISEHNRLYWYRQTLGQGPEFLTYFQNEAQLEKSRLLSDRFSAERPKGSFSTLEIQRTEQGDSAMYLCASSSQGILAGVTYNEQFFGPGTRLTVL.

CDR3 nucleotides: TGTGCCAGCAGCGGAGGGGACAGGGCTTGGGAGACCCAGTACTTC. This encodes CASSGGDRAWETQYF. The chain employs TRBV11-2 and TRBJ2-5; TRBD1 agrees at 9 bases. Germline V gives CDR1 SGHAT, CDR2 FQNNGV. The CDR3 runs to 15 residues. Trimming removed 5 bases from V and 5 bases from J; junction bases left unmatched: 9.

The V and J genes are TRBV28 and TRBJ1-6; no firm D call. The CDR3 extends over 14 amino acids. Germline V gene lookup returns CDR1 MDHEN and CDR2 SYDVKM. V lost 6 bases and J 0 bases, leaving 6 bases between the germline ends. Here the CDR3 DNA reads TGTGCCAGCAGGGCATCCTCCTATAATTCACCCCTCCACTTT. It specifies CASRASSYNSPLHF.

The chain uses TRBV7-7 and TRBJ1-2, with 8 positions matching TRBD1. The CDR3 is made up of 15 amino acids. CDR1 is SSHAT, CDR2 FNYEAQ, per germline (reference sequence). With 4 bases clipped from V and 3 bases from J, the junction kept 7 bases outside the gene matches. The CDR3 loop reads CASSSQGAWYYGYTF. CDR3 DNA: TGTGCCAGCAGCTCCCAGGGGGCCTGGTACTATGGCTACACCTTC. Filled out from reference TRBV7-7 and TRBJ1-2, the complete variable domain reads GAGVSQSPRYKVTKRGQDVTLRCDPISSHATLYWYQQALGQGPEFLTYFNYEAQPDKSGLPSDRFSAERPEGSISTLTIQRTEQRDSAMYRCASSSQGAWYYGYTFGSGTRLTVV.

The rearrangement joins TRBV3-1 (or the pseudogene TRBV3-2) to TRBJ2-1, with 11 bases aligning to TRBD2. This CDR3 contains 15 residues. Trimming at V came to 6 bases and at J to 2 bases, leaving 3 bases not matched to a gene. The germline V gene has CDR1 LGHDT and CDR2 YNNKEL (reference sequence). The CDR3 here is CASRDSGGAYNEQFF. CDR3 DNA sequence: TGTGCCAGCAGGGATAGCGGGGGGGCCTACAATGAGCAGTTCTTC.

Regarding this clone: The junction and the germline gene differ at one end; a read error may be behind it. This sequence joins TRBV28 and TRBJ2-7; 9 nucleotides agree with TRBD1. This CDR3 has 14 residues. CDR1 and CDR2 from the germline V gene are MDHEN and SYDVKM. CDR3 DNA sequence: TGTGCCGCGCAGACCGGGACAGGGTCCTACGAGCGGTACTTC. Its translation is CAAQTGTGSYERYF.

The rearrangement uses TRBV19 and TRBJ1-6, with D unresolved. Germline CDR1 LNHDA, CDR2 SQIVND (reference sequence). V dropped 3 bases and J dropped 17 bases, with 17 bases sitting between them. The CDR3 has 13 residues. The CDR3 DNA is TGTGCCAGTAGTATCGTAGGAGAGCCTTGGGTCCACTTT. Translated, it gives CASSIVGEPWVHF.

This chain uses TRBV5-6 with TRBJ2-4; possibly TRBD1 for D (5 bases). This CDR3 region has 15 residues. V lost 6 bases and J 2 bases, leaving 15 bases between the germline ends. CDR1 SGHDT and CDR2 YYEEEE come from the germline V gene. In nucleotides, the CDR3 is TGTGCCAGCAAGGCCCTCGACAGTCCCAAAAACATTCAGTACTTC. Protein product: CASKALDSPKNIQYF.

This clone was found once. V gene TRBV6-5 combines with J gene TRBJ1-4; a possible D gene is TRBD1 (6 bases). Trimming removed 6 bases at V and 5 bases at J, with 13 bases between. Germline V gene data show CDR1 as MNHEY and CDR2 as SVGAGI. There are 14 residues in the CDR3. The CDR3 spells CASRSGGANEKLFF. CDR3 nucleotide sequence: TGTGCCAGCAGGTCTGGGGGGGCCAATGAAAAACTGTTTTTT.

The rearrangement uses TRBV5-1 and TRBJ1-3; D is uncertain. The germline gives CDR1 SGHRS, CDR2 YFSETQ. The CDR3 totals 16 residues. V shed 3 bases and J shed 2 bases, with 15 bases lying between them. The CDR3 here is CASSSGVSTAGNTIYF. Here the CDR3 DNA reads TGCGCCAGCAGCTCGGGAGTTTCGACCGCTGGAAACACCATATATTTT.

The chain links TRBV6-2 or TRBV6-3 to TRBJ1-5; weak D call: TRBD1 (6 bases). The CDR3 has 15 amino acids. Germline CDR1 and CDR2: MNHEY and SVGEGT. V was cut by 4 bases and J by 2 bases, with 12 bases left in between. The CDR3 nucleotides read TGTGCCAGCAGTTCCAGGGGTCGGGGCAATCAGCCCCAGCATTTT. Encoded protein: CASSSRGRGNQPQHF.

This rearrangement joins TRBV5-1 to TRBJ1-3; D unresolved. CDR1 and CDR2 from the germline V gene are SGHRS and YFSETQ. The CDR3 contains 14 residues. Trimming took off 5 bases at V and 0 bases at J, with 9 bases between the two ends. The CDR3 spells CASSYEHSGNTIYF. The CDR3 coding sequence is TGCGCCAGCAGTTACGAGCACTCTGGAAACACCATATATTTT.

This chain joins TRBV3-1 (or the pseudogene TRBV3-2) and TRBJ2-7, with 10 positions matching TRBD2. The CDR3 has 16 residues. V trimming: 0 bases; J trimming: 5 bases; junction bases outside the gene matches: 7. Germline V gene data show CDR1 as LGHDT and CDR2 as YNNKEL (reference sequence). In DNA form, the CDR3 reads TGTGCCAGCAGCCAAGAATTGCTAGCGGGAGTCAACGAGCAGTACTTC. Translated, it gives CASSQELLAGVNEQYF.

In the case of this clone: Distinct nucleotide sequences in the sample also encode this CDR3. V usage is TRBV19 and J usage is TRBJ2-7; TRBD1 might be the D (5 bases). The length of the CDR3 is 14 residues. Germline V gives CDR1 LNHDA, CDR2 SQIVND (reference sequence). V lost 3 bases to trimming and J lost 1 base, with 10 bases between them. DNA for the CDR3: TGTGCCAGTAGTATTAGGGGTGATTCCTACGAGCAGTACTTC. As protein: CASSIRGDSYEQYF.

This clone was observed a handful of times. The chain has TRBV6-2 or TRBV6-3 and TRBJ2-2; 7 positions match TRBD2. Germline CDR1 MNHEY, CDR2 SVGEGT. There are 17 residues in the CDR3. V gave up 1 base and J gave up 7 bases; unmatched junction bases: 12. CDR3 DNA: TGTGCCAGCAGTTACTTCCCCCGGCGGGAGCAAAGCGGGGAGCTGTTTTTT. It yields the protein CASSYFPRREQSGELFF.

The V gene is TRBV28, the J gene TRBJ1-2; no clear D gene. CDR3 length: 12 residues. The V gene's germline CDR1 is MDHEN and CDR2 SYDVKM. Trimming removed 5 bases from V and 8 bases from J, with 12 bases in between. CDR3 residues: CASSPGDEGYTF. DNA of the CDR3: TGTGCCAGCAGTCCCGGTGATGAGGGCTACACCTTC.